This TCR beta chain was sequenced for a study of cytomegalovirus exposure and HLA in healthy donors. From germline, CDR1 is SQVTM and CDR2 ANQGSEA. The CDR3 length is 12 residues. The junction had 10 bases not matched to a gene; V was cut back by 6 bases and J by 11 bases. PCR amplification relied on 60 Vbeta primers (plus 13 Jbeta primers). Profiled with immunoSEQ multiplex PCR; TCRdb holds only in-frame clones, not every one. The table includes 180,000 or so clones, around 62% detected once. The TCR sequence derives from a middle-aged man in good health and CMV-seronegative. The sequenced material came from PBMCs. The gene calls are TRBV29-1 and TRBJ1-1, with 9 bases lining up with TRBD1. CDR3 amino acids: CSVGTGGAMAFF. The CDR3 DNA follows: TGCAGCGTGGGAACAGGGGGCGCGATGGCTTTCTTT.